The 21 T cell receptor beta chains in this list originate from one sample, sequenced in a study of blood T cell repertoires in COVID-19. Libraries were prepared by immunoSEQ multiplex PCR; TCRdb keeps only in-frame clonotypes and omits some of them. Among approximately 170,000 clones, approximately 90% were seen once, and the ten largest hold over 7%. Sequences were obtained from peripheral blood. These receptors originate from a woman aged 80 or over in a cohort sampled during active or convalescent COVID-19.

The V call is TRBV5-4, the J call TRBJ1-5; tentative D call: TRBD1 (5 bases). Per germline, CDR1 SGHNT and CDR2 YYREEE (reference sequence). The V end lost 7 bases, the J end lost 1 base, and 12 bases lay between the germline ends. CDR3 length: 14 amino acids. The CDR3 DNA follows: TGTGCCAGCCCAGGGCGGGGGAGCAATCAGCCCCAGCATTTT. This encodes CASPGRGSNQPQHF. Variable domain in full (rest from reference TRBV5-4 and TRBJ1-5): ETGVTQSPTHLIKTRGQQVTLRCSSQSGHNTVSWYQQALGQGPQFIFQYYREEENGRGNFPPRFSGLQFPNYSSELNVNALELDDSALYLCASPGRGSNQPQHFGDGTRLSIL.

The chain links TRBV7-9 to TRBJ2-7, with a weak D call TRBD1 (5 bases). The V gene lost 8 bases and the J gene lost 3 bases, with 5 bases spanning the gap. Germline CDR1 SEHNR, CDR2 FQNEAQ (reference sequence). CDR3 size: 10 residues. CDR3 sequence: CASGHYEQYF. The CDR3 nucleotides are TGTGCCAGCGGACACTACGAGCAGTACTTC.

This chain's CDR3 is CARPTGTGRREQYV. The CDR3 region has the DNA TGTGCCAGACCTACCGGGACAGGTCGTCGAGAGCAGTACGTC. This sequence joins TRBV6-4 and TRBJ2-7, with 8 bases fitting TRBD1. Germline V gene sequence: CDR1 MRHNA, CDR2 SNTAGT. The CDR3 runs 14 residues. With 9 bases clipped from V and 7 bases from J, the junction kept 14 bases outside the gene matches.

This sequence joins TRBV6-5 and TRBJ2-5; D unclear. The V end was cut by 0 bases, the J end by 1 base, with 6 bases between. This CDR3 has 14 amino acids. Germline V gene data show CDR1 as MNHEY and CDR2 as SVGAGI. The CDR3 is CASSYSPSQETQYF. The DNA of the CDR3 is TGTGCCAGCAGTTACTCCCCGTCCCAAGAGACCCAGTACTTC.

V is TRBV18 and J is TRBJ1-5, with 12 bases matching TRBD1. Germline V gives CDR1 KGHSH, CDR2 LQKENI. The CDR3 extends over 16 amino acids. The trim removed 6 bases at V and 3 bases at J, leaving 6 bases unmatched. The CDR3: CASSAGTGGHNQPQHF. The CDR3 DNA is TGTGCCAGCTCGGCCGGGACAGGGGGCCACAATCAGCCCCAGCATTTT.

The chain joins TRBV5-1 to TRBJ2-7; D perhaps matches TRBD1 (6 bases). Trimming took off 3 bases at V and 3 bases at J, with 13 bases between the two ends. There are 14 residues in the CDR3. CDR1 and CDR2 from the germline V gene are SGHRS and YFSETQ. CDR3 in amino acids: CASSSYLQGYEQYF. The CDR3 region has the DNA TGCGCCAGCAGCTCATACCTACAGGGCTACGAGCAGTACTTC.

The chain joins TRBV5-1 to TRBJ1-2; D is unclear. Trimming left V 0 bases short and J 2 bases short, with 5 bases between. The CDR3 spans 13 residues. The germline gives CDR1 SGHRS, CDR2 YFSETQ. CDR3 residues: CASSLDWNYGYTF. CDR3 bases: TGCGCCAGCAGCTTGGACTGGAACTATGGCTACACCTTC.

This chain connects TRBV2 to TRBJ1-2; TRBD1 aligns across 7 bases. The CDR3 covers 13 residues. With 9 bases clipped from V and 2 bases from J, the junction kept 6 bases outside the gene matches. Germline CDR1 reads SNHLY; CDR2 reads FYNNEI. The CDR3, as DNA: TGTGCCAGTCGGCGGACAGGCAACTATGGCTACACCTTC. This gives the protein CASRRTGNYGYTF.

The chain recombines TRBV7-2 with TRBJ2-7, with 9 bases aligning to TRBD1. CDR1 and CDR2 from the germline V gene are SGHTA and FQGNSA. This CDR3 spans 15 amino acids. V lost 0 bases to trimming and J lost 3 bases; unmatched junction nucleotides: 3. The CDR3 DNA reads TGTGCCAGCAGCTTAGCGGGACAGGGTTACTACGAGCAGTACTTC. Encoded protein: CASSLAGQGYYEQYF. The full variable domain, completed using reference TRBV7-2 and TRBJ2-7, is GAGVSQSPSNKVTEKGKDVELRCDPISGHTALYWYRQSLGQGLEFLIYFQGNSAPDKSGLPSDRFSAERTGGSVSTLTIQRTQQEDSAVYLCASSLAGQGYYEQYFGPGTRLTVT.

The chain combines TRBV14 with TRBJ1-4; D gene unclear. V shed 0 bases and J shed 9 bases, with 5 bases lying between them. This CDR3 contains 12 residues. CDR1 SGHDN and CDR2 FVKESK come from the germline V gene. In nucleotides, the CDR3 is TGTGCCAGCAGCCAAGAGCGGAAAAAACTGTTTTTT. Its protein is CASSQERKKLFF.

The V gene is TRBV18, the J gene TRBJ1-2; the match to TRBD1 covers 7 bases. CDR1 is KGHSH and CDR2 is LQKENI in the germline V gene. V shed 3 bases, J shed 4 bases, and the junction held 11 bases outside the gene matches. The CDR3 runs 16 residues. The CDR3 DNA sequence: TGTGCCAGCTCACCCGCCGGACAGGTCTTTGGCTATGGCTACACCTTC. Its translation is CASSPAGQVFGYGYTF.

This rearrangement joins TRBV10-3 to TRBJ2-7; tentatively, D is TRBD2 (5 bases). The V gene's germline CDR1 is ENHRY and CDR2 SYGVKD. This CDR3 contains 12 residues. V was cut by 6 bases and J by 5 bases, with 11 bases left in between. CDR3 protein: CAIRAEVNEQYF. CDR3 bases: TGTGCCATCAGGGCGGAGGTCAACGAGCAGTACTTC.

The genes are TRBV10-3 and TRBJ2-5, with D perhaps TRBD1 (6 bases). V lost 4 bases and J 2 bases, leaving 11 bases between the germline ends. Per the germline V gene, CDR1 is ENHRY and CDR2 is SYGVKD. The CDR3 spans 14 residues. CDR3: CAISVRGQQETQYF. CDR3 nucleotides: TGTGCCATCAGTGTGAGGGGACAACAAGAGACCCAGTACTTC.

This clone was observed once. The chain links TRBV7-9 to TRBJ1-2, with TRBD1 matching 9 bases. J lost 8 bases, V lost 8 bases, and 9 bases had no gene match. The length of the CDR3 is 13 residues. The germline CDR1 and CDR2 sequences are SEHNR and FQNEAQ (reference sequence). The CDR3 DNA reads TGTGCCAGCGTTGCAGGACAGGGGAGAGGCTACACCTTC. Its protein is CASVAGQGRGYTF.

CDR3 nucleotide sequence: TGTGCCAGCAGCCCCCTGTGGGCTAGCGGGAGGGGGTACAATGAGCAGTTCTTC. It specifies CASSPLWASGRGYNEQFF. The rearrangement uses TRBV7-7 and TRBJ2-1, with 12 nucleotides matching TRBD2. Germline-derived CDR1 and CDR2 are SSHAT and FNYEAQ (reference sequence). V was pared by 5 bases and J by 4 bases, with 12 bases of the junction left unmatched. The CDR3 has 18 residues.

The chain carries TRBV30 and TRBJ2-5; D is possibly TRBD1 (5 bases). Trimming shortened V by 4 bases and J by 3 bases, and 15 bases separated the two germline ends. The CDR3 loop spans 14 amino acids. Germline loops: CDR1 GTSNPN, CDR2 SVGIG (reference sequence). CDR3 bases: TGTGCCTGGAACCCCAAGGGGTTCGAAGAGACCCAGTACTTC. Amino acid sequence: CAWNPKGFEETQYF.

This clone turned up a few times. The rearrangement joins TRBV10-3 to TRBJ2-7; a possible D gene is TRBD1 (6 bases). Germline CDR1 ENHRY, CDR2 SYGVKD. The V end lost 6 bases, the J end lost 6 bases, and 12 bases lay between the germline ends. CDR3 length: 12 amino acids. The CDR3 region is CAIRGGPGEQYV. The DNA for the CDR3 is TGTGCCATCAGAGGGGGTCCGGGCGAGCAGTACGTC.

DNA for the CDR3: TGCGCCAGTACCACAGAGAATAGTGAAAAACTGTTTTTT. This codes for CASTTENSEKLFF. This chain links TRBV5-1 with TRBJ1-4; D is uncertain. CDR1 is SGHRS and CDR2 is YFSETQ in the germline V gene. The CDR3 runs to 13 residues. Trimming cost V 8 bases and J 7 bases, with 15 bases left between them.

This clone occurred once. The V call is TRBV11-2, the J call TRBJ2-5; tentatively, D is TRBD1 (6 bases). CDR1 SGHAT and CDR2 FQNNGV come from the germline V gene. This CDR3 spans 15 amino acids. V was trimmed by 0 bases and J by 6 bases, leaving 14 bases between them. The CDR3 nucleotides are TGTGCCAGCAGCTTAGAGGGTGGCAGGGGAAAGACCCAGTACTTC. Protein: CASSLEGGRGKTQYF.

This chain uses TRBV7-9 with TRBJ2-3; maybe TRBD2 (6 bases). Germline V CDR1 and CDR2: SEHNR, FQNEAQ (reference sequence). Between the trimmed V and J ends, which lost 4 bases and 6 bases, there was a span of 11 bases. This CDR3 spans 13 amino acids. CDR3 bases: TGTGCCAGCAGCTCCGGGACTTATGATACGCAGTATTTT. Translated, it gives CASSSGTYDTQYF.

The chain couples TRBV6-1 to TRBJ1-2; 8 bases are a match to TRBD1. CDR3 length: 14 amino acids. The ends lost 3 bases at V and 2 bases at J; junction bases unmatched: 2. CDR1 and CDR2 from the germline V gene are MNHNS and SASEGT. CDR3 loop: CASSDRGLNYGYTF. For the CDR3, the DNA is TGTGCCAGCAGTGACAGGGGGCTGAACTATGGCTACACCTTC.